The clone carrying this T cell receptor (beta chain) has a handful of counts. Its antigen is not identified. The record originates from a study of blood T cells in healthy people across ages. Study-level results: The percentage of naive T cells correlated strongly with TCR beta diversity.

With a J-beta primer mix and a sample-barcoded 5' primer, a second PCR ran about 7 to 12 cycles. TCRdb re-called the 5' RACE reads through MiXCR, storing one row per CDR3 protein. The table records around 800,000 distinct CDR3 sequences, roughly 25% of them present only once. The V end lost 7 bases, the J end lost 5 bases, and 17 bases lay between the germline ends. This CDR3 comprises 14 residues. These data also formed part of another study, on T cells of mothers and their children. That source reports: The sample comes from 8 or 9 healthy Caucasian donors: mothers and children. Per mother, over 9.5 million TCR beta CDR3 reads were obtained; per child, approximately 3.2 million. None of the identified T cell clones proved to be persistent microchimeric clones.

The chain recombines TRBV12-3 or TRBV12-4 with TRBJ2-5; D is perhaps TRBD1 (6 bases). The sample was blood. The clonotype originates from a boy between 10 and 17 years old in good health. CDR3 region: CASTPTWGRETQYF. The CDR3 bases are TGTGCCAGCACCCCCACCTGGGGGCGGGAGACCCAGTACTTC.